These T cell receptor beta chains were read from a single sample in a study of T cell repertoires in cytomegalovirus infection. TCRdb used MiXCR to reprocess the reads, holding one entry per CDR3 protein. The sample yields hundreds of thousands of distinct CDR3 sequences, approximately 25% seen once. Specimen: CD8+ T cells from PBMCs. Source of these receptors: a human donor in good health (CMV status not recorded). Some clones in this sample may be carry-over from other donors' samples. The CDR3 runs from the conserved cysteine through the conserved F or W. A D gene is named only where the DNA matches it firmly. Only part of the rows carry a size: once, few, many, or a class if the clone is expanded.

TRBV12-3/TRBV12-4	TRBD1	many	14	TRBJ1-5	CASSQGQANQPQHF	TGTGCCAGCAGCCAGGGACAGGCCAATCAGCCCCAGCATTTT
TRBV29-1	.	few	11	TRBJ1-1	CSVVLGTEAFF	TGCAGCGTTGTACTGGGAACTGAAGCTTTCTTT
TRBV6-2/TRBV6-3	TRBD1	.	17	TRBJ1-1	CASRKTGTGILKDEAFF	TGTGCCAGCAGAAAAACCGGGACAGGGATACTCAAAGATGAAGCTTTCTTT
TRBV27	TRBD2	few	13	TRBJ2-7	CASRDSGFYEQYF	TGTGCCAGCAGGGATAGCGGGTTCTACGAGCAGTACTTC
TRBV6-1	TRBD1	few	13	TRBJ2-1	CATDRGRLDEQFF	TGTGCCACCGACAGGGGGCGCTTGGATGAGCAGTTCTTC
TRBV7-9	TRBD2	many	15	TRBJ2-1	CASSSGLAGANEQFF	TGTGCCAGCAGCTCGGGACTAGCGGGGGCCAATGAGCAGTTCTTC
TRBV2	.	.	14	TRBJ1-1	CASSARGGGTEAFF	TGTGCCAGCAGTGCCCGAGGAGGCGGCACTGAAGCTTTCTTT
TRBV7-2	TRBD2	many	20	TRBJ2-1	CASSLWPGLAGGSSYNEQFF	TGTGCCAGCAGCTTATGGCCGGGACTAGCGGGGGGGAGCTCCTACAATGAGCAGTTCTTC
TRBV20-1	.	.	17	TRBJ1-2	CSARDPNRGHKTYGYTF	TGCAGTGCTAGAGACCCGAACAGAGGCCATAAGACCTATGGCTACACCTTC
TRBV7-8	.	many	17	TRBJ2-2	CASSLGRGLTNTGELFF	TGTGCCAGCAGCTTAGGAAGGGGACTTACGAACACCGGGGAGCTGTTTTTT
TRBV29-1	.	few	14	TRBJ1-3	CSVVFGEAGNTIYF	TGCAGCGTTGTATTTGGGGAAGCTGGAAACACCATATATTTT
TRBV7-9	.	.	15	TRBJ2-1	CASSPENQAYNEQFF	TGTGCCAGCAGTCCTGAAAACCAAGCCTACAATGAGCAGTTCTTC
TRBV7-9	.	many	14	TRBJ2-7	CASSLAGGIYEQYF	TGTGCCAGCAGCTTAGCCGGCGGGATCTACGAGCAGTACTTC
TRBV3-1	.	few	14	TRBJ1-1	CASSQYQVETEAFF	TGTGCCAGCAGCCAATACCAGGTTGAAACTGAAGCTTTCTTT
TRBV15	TRBD2	.	18	TRBJ2-1	CATSKDSLVAGGRQGQFF	TGTGCCACCAGCAAAGACTCTCTGGTAGCGGGCGGGCGGCAGGGGCAGTTCTTC
TRBV12-3/TRBV12-4	.	.	14	TRBJ2-5	CASADREDQETQYF	TGTGCCAGCGCTGATAGAGAGGATCAAGAGACCCAGTACTTC
TRBV24-1	TRBD2	.	19	TRBJ2-1	CATSDTHRSGTSSYNEQFF	TGTGCCACCAGTGATACTCACCGATCCGGGACTAGCTCTTACAATGAGCAGTTCTTC
TRBV6-6	.	many	11	TRBJ1-4	CASSLRDTVFF	TGTGCCAGCAGTTTAAGGGACACAGTGTTTTTT
TRBV5-1	.	.	17	TRBJ2-3	CASMTDTLPVSTDTQYF	TGCGCCAGCATGACAGATACTCTACCCGTAAGCACAGATACGCAGTATTTT
TRBV4-2	.	many	12	TRBJ2-1	CASSHLGDEQFF	TGTGCCAGCAGCCATTTGGGGGATGAGCAGTTCTTC
TRBV20-1	.	few	13	TRBJ2-2	CSARDPQGGELFF	TGCAGTGCTAGGGACCCACAGGGCGGGGAGCTGTTTTTT
TRBV11-3	.	many	13	TRBJ1-1	CASSTGTGTEAFF	TGTGCCAGCAGCACAGGGACGGGAACTGAAGCTTTCTTT
TRBV6-2/TRBV6-3	TRBD2	few	15	TRBJ2-2	CASTRGEGATGELFF	TGTGCCAGCACCCGAGGGGAGGGCGCGACCGGGGAGCTGTTTTTT
TRBV6-2/TRBV6-3	.	.	16	TRBJ2-5	CASSIPNGSYLWTQYF	TGTGCCAGCAGCATCCCTAACGGATCGTACTTATGGACCCAGTACTTC
TRBV5-8	.	.	14	TRBJ2-2	CASSSQINTGELFF	TGTGCCAGCAGCTCGCAGATAAACACCGGGGAGCTGTTTTTT
TRBV6-8	TRBD2	once	15	TRBJ2-1	CANSYLAGVYNEQFF	TGTGCCAACAGTTACCTAGCGGGGGTCTACAATGAGCAGTTCTTC
TRBV10-3	.	few	19	TRBJ2-3	CAIRIPVKGRESSTDTQYF	TGTGCCATCAGGATTCCGGTGAAGGGCAGGGAATCTAGCACAGATACGCAGTATTTT
TRBV7-3	.	many	15	TRBJ1-1	CASSLTRRGNTEAFF	TGTGCCAGCAGCCTGACCCGGCGGGGGAACACTGAAGCTTTCTTT
TRBV7-8	TRBD2	many	14	TRBJ2-2	CASVGGWNTGELFF	TGTGCCAGCGTGGGGGGGTGGAACACCGGGGAGCTGTTTTTT
TRBV7-6	.	many	13	TRBJ2-5	CASSLGEEETQYF	TGTGCCAGCAGCTTAGGGGAGGAGGAGACCCAGTACTTC
TRBV6-5	.	many	14	TRBJ2-1	CASSYGVSYNEQFF	TGTGCCAGCAGTTACGGGGTTTCCTACAATGAGCAGTTCTTC
TRBV27	TRBD1	few	16	TRBJ2-3	CASTSRQGTSTDTQYF	TGTGCCAGCACCTCCAGACAGGGGACCAGCACAGATACGCAGTATTTT
TRBV7-8	.	many	17	TRBJ2-3	CASSGRWGRDEGDTQYF	TGTGCCAGCAGCGGACGGTGGGGCCGGGATGAAGGAGATACGCAGTATTTT
TRBV10-3	.	few	12	TRBJ2-2	CAARAPTGELFF	TGTGCCGCCAGGGCGCCCACCGGGGAGCTGTTTTTT
TRBV6-6	.	.	13	TRBJ1-1	CASRRPGDAEAFF	TGTGCCAGCAGAAGACCCGGAGACGCTGAAGCTTTCTTT
TRBV11-3	.	many	15	TRBJ1-1	CASSYSGTMNTEAFF	TGTGCCAGCAGCTACTCCGGGACAATGAACACTGAAGCTTTCTTT
TRBV4-1	.	.	11	TRBJ1-1	CASSQSTEAFF	TGCGCCAGCAGCCAATCTACTGAAGCTTTCTTT
TRBV2	.	.	17	TRBJ1-6	CASSIRDVSSYNSPLHF	TGTGCCAGCAGTATCCGGGACGTAAGCTCCTATAATTCACCCCTCCACTTT
TRBV5-5	.	few	13	TRBJ2-5	CASSQDTQETQYF	TGTGCCAGCAGCCAGGACACCCAAGAGACCCAGTACTTC
TRBV18	.	.	15	TRBJ1-2	CASSPVTELNYGYTF	TGTGCCAGCTCACCAGTGACAGAACTAAACTATGGCTACACCTTC
TRBV7-6	TRBD2	few	15	TRBJ2-1	CASSLGTSVLNEQFF	TGTGCCAGCAGCTTAGGGACTAGCGTCCTTAATGAGCAGTTCTTC
TRBV11-2	.	.	13	TRBJ2-1	CASSLALIGEQFF	TGTGCCAGCAGCTTAGCCTTGATCGGTGAGCAGTTCTTC
TRBV24-1	TRBD1	.	18	TRBJ2-1	CATSDGQGLGFRYNEQFF	TGTGCCACCAGTGATGGACAGGGCTTGGGGTTTCGCTACAATGAGCAGTTCTTC
TRBV28	TRBD2	.	13	TRBJ2-1	CVSSPAGVPEQFF	TGTGTCAGCAGCCCCGCGGGAGTCCCTGAGCAGTTCTTC
TRBV11-2	.	.	16	TRBJ1-1	CASSYPGGRRDTEAFF	TGTGCCAGCAGCTACCCGGGGGGCAGAAGGGACACTGAAGCTTTCTTT
TRBV7-2	TRBD2	many	15	TRBJ2-3	CASDVAGPGTDTQYF	TGTGCCAGTGACGTAGCGGGCCCCGGTACAGATACGCAGTATTTT
TRBV5-1	.	.	12	TRBJ2-1	CASRTSTGKQFF	TGCGCCAGCAGGACCTCAACAGGGAAGCAGTTCTTC
TRBV2	.	few	15	TRBJ1-1	CASSASPEGYTEAFF	TGTGCCAGCAGTGCGTCACCGGAGGGCTACACTGAAGCTTTCTTT
TRBV25-1	TRBD1	few	16	TRBJ2-2	CASSEYGTGAAGELFF	TGTGCCAGCAGTGAATATGGGACAGGGGCGGCCGGGGAGCTGTTTTTT
TRBV10-3	.	.	14	TRBJ2-7	CAIKEGTPTYEQYF	TGTGCCATCAAGGAGGGGACACCGACCTACGAGCAGTACTTC
TRBV29-1	.	few	12	TRBJ2-1	CSATRGANEQFF	TGCAGCGCCACGAGGGGGGCTAATGAGCAGTTCTTC
TRBV20-1	TRBD1	.	18	TRBJ2-3	CSASSPHLGQGGTDTQYF	TGCAGTGCTAGTAGCCCCCACCTCGGACAGGGAGGAACAGATACGCAGTATTTT
TRBV19	.	few	14	TRBJ1-1	CASSIGPANTEAFF	TGTGCCAGTAGTATAGGCCCAGCGAACACTGAAGCTTTCTTT
TRBV29-1	.	.	13	TRBJ2-7	CSVLWGPSYEQYF	TGCAGCGTTTTGTGGGGCCCCAGCTACGAGCAGTACTTC
TRBV10-2	.	.	12	TRBJ2-7	CASSDSAYEQYF	TGCGCCAGCAGTGACTCCGCCTACGAGCAGTACTTC
TRBV7-6	.	many	15	TRBJ2-1	CASSSPGSSYNEQFF	TGTGCCAGCAGCAGCCCCGGGAGCTCCTACAATGAGCAGTTCTTC
TRBV19	.	.	14	TRBJ1-1	CASTGWGTNTEAFF	TGTGCCAGCACAGGGTGGGGGACGAACACTGAAGCTTTCTTT
TRBV14	.	.	15	TRBJ2-7	CASNQDRKGDYEQYF	TGTGCCAGCAACCAAGATCGGAAAGGGGACTACGAGCAGTACTTC
TRBV6-5	.	few	15	TRBJ2-2	CASSYLDNLGGELFF	TGTGCCAGCAGTTACCTGGACAACCTGGGCGGGGAGCTGTTTTTT